This T cell receptor beta chain was found in a study of cytomegalovirus exposure and HLA in healthy donors. Primers for the PCR totalled 60 Vbeta and 13 Jbeta. The table came from immunoSEQ multiplex PCR; TCRdb's copy has only in-frame clones and leaves some out. The data hold hundreds of thousands of clones, with roughly 80% observed a single time. The TCR originated in a man aged 30-40 years in good health and CMV-seronegative. The sequencing sample was made of PBMCs.

CDR3 loop: CASSPSGQVGDTQYF. In DNA form, the CDR3 reads TGTGCCAGCAGCCCTTCTGGACAGGTGGGAGATACGCAGTATTTT. The chain links TRBV7-3 to TRBJ2-3, with TRBD1 matching 7 bases. The V gene end was trimmed by 5 bases and the J gene end by 5 bases; junction bases not matched to a gene: 10. Germline loops: CDR1 SGHTA, CDR2 FQGTGA. There are 15 residues in the CDR3. Drawing the rest from reference TRBV7-3 and TRBJ2-3, the complete variable domain is GAGVSQTPSNKVTEKGKYVELRCDPISGHTALYWYRQSLGQGPEFLIYFQGTGAADDSGLPNDRFFAVRPEGSVSTLKIQRTERGDSAVYLCASSPSGQVGDTQYFGPGTRLTVL.